This T cell receptor beta chain originates from a study of control samples from healthy donors and cancer patients. The ends were cut back, 7 bases at V and 7 bases at J, with 14 bases in the middle. The CDR3 sequence is 13 residues long. CDR1 is SGHRS, CDR2 YFSETQ, per germline. This clone showed up just once. Produced via immunoSEQ multiplex PCR; TCRdb's table is partial and in-frame only. Among some 67,000 clones, nearly 90% were seen once, and the ten largest hold 15% to 20%. The source material was PBMCs. This chain uses TRBV5-1 with TRBJ2-2, with D possibly being TRBD2 (6 bases). The TCR sequence derives from a man in his 60s with lung cancer. CDR3 bases: TGCGCCAGCCTGGGGCGGGGCGGCGGGGAGCTGTTTTTT. Amino acids: CASLGRGGGELFF.